A single sample gave rise to the 22 T cell receptor beta chains below, sequenced in a study of T-cell reconstitution after alpha-beta-depleted transplantation in children. TCRbeta library preparation incorporated unique molecular identifiers. Via MiXCR, TCRdb re-called the PCR reads, giving one row per CDR3 protein. Of hundreds of thousands of distinct CDR3 sequences listed, 10% to 15% are singletons. Sequencing was performed on PBMCs, mostly from graft donor cells, taken 360 days after TCRalphabeta/CD19-depleted stem cell transplant. These receptors were taken from a male patient between 10 and 17 years old who had a stem cell transplant for acute myeloid leukemia, so the T cells may come from the graft donor.

This clonotype was counted between two and nine times. The gene calls are TRBV20-1 and TRBJ2-7, with 14 bases aligning to TRBD2. With 1 base clipped from V and 3 bases from J, the junction kept 17 bases outside the gene matches. CDR1 and CDR2 from the germline V gene are DFQATT and SNEGSKA (reference sequence). The CDR3 sequence is 20 residues long. This CDR3 is CSARAYKAGTSGRIGYEQYF. The CDR3 DNA reads as TGCAGTGCTAGAGCGTATAAGGCCGGGACTAGCGGGAGAATCGGCTACGAGCAGTACTTC.

The table lists this clonotype with a few counts. An end of the junction differs from the germline gene, which may be a read error. This rearrangement joins TRBV20-1 to TRBJ2-5, with D tentatively TRBD1 (5 bases). CDR1 and CDR2 from the germline V gene are DFQATT and SNEGSKA (reference sequence). The CDR3 length is 12 residues. CDR3 loop: CSARGAGETQYF. The CDR3 DNA reads TGCAGTGCCAGAGGAGCAGGGGAGACCCAGTACTTC.

This clonotype was seen only a few times. This chain uses TRBV30 with TRBJ2-7, with 10 bases fitting TRBD2. CDR1 is GTSNPN and CDR2 is SVGIG in the germline V gene (reference sequence). The length of the CDR3 is 14 residues. The V segment lost 7 bases and the J segment 1 base; nucleotides outside the gene matches: 7. The CDR3 loop is CALSRLAGSYEQYF. The DNA for the CDR3 is TGTGCCTTATCACGACTAGCGGGTTCCTACGAGCAGTACTTC.

This clonotype was counted at least ten times. V usage is TRBV25-1 and J usage is TRBJ1-2; 7 positions match TRBD1. CDR1 is MGHDK, CDR2 SYGVNS, per germline. With 7 bases clipped from V and 8 bases from J, the junction kept 13 bases outside the gene matches. CDR3 size: 14 residues. Here the CDR3 DNA reads TGTGCCAGCACCCGACAGGGCCTCCAAGGCGGCTACACCTTC. Its protein is CASTRQGLQGGYTF.

Many counts were recorded for this clonotype. The chain combines TRBV6-6 with TRBJ2-1; tentatively, D is TRBD2 (5 bases). Trimming shortened V by 7 bases and J by 10 bases, and 8 bases separated the two germline ends. Germline CDR1 and CDR2: MNHNY and SVGAGI (reference sequence). This CDR3 is 10 amino acids long. The CDR3 nucleotides are TGTGCCAGCAAGGGCGGGGAGCAGTTCTTC. Translating it yields CASKGGEQFF.

V gene TRBV28 combines with J gene TRBJ2-4; TRBD1 agrees at 9 bases. CDR1 MDHEN and CDR2 SYDVKM come from the germline V gene. The ends lost 5 bases at V and 8 bases at J; junction bases unmatched: 7. The CDR3 consists of 14 residues. This CDR3 is CASSPGTGLHIQYF. CDR3 DNA: TGTGCCAGCAGTCCCGGGACAGGGCTCCACATTCAGTACTTC.

The chain is built from TRBV5-1 and TRBJ2-1; either TRBD1 or TRBD2 may supply D (5 bases each). CDR1 is SGHRS, CDR2 YFSETQ, per germline. The CDR3 has 12 residues. Trimming pared 4 bases from V and 9 bases from J, leaving 11 bases between. CDR3 DNA: TGCGCCAGCAGCCCCGATGGGGGTGAGCAGTTCTTC. Protein product: CASSPDGGEQFF.

This clonotype came up a few times. The chain recombines TRBV20-1 with TRBJ2-1; D remains unclear. This CDR3 region has 16 residues. V was shortened by 0 bases and J by 0 bases, with 12 bases between the two germline ends. From germline, CDR1 is DFQATT and CDR2 SNEGSKA (reference sequence). The CDR3 is CSARDPATSSYNEQFF. Written as DNA, the CDR3 is TGCAGTGCTAGAGATCCGGCCACCTCCTCCTACAATGAGCAGTTCTTC.

This clonotype was counted ten times or more. This chain links TRBV5-1 with TRBJ2-3, with D hard to call. Per the germline V gene, CDR1 is SGHRS and CDR2 is YFSETQ. The CDR3 loop spans 11 amino acids. Between the trimmed V and J ends, which lost 0 bases and 6 bases, there was a span of 2 bases. CDR3 amino acids: CASSLEDTQYF. CDR3 bases: TGCGCCAGCAGCTTGGAGGATACGCAGTATTTT.

This clonotype has more than one count but fewer than ten. The chain recombines TRBV10-3 with TRBJ2-2; D tentatively reads TRBD1 or TRBD2 (5 bases each). The V end was cut by 6 bases, the J end by 0 bases, with 11 bases between. CDR1 and CDR2 (germline): ENHRY, SYGVKD. The CDR3 contains 15 residues. In DNA, the CDR3 is TGTGCCATCAGGGCTGGGACGGCGAACACCGGGGAGCTGTTTTTT. Translation: CAIRAGTANTGELFF.

The chain has TRBV20-1 and TRBJ2-3, with D uncertain. CDR3 size: 15 residues. From germline, CDR1 is DFQATT and CDR2 SNEGSKA (reference sequence). V was shortened by 3 bases and J by 3 bases, with 16 bases between the two germline ends. The CDR3 protein is CSASRSIPWTDTQYF. In DNA form, the CDR3 reads TGCAGTGCTAGTAGGTCCATTCCGTGGACAGATACGCAGTATTTT.

In this sample, this clonotype turned up a few times. The chain couples TRBV5-1 to TRBJ2-1; 10 bases match TRBD2. The germline V gene encodes CDR1 SGHRS and CDR2 YFSETQ. Trimming cost V 3 bases and J 2 bases; bases outside gene matches: 2. CDR3 length equals 15 residues. The DNA of the CDR3 is TGCGCCAGCAGCTCAGCGGGAGGGCCCTACAATGAGCAGTTCTTC. This sequence encodes CASSSAGGPYNEQFF. Drawing the rest from reference TRBV5-1 and TRBJ2-1, the complete variable domain is KAGVTQTPRYLIKTRGQQVTLSCSPISGHRSVSWYQQTPGQGLQFLFEYFSETQRNKGNFPGRFSGRQFSNSRSEMNVSTLELGDSALYLCASSSAGGPYNEQFFGPGTRLTVL.

The chain couples TRBV12-3 or TRBV12-4 to TRBJ1-4; no definite D call. V dropped 1 base and J dropped 8 bases, with 14 bases sitting between them. This CDR3 comprises 15 residues. Written as DNA, the CDR3 is TGTGCCAGCAGTTTAGTCGGCAGCGTAGACGAAAAACTGTTTTTT. Protein: CASSLVGSVDEKLFF.

The table lists this clonotype with a few counts. This chain uses TRBV18 with TRBJ2-3; 8 bases fit TRBD2. There are 17 residues in the CDR3. Germline-derived CDR1 and CDR2 are KGHSH and LQKENI. After removal of 3 bases from V and 3 bases from J, the junction contained 11 bases not matched to a gene. Here the CDR3 DNA reads TGTGCCAGCTCACCCTCGCCAGCGGGAGTGGGTACAGATACGCAGTATTTT. Residues: CASSPSPAGVGTDTQYF.

This clonotype has just a few counts. The chain is built from TRBV19 and TRBJ2-6; D is undetermined. CDR1 is LNHDA and CDR2 is SQIVND in the germline V gene (reference sequence). The CDR3 is made up of 14 amino acids. V lost 5 bases, J lost 0 bases, and 5 bases lay in between. CDR3 in amino acids: CASSWISGANVLTF. CDR3 nucleotide sequence: TGTGCCAGTAGTTGGATCTCTGGGGCCAACGTCCTGACTTTC.

This clonotype has more than one count but fewer than ten. The rearrangement joins TRBV5-1 to TRBJ2-1; TRBD2 aligns across 8 bases. The CDR3 sequence is 14 residues long. Germline trimming cut 0 bases from V and 9 bases from J; bases unmatched to any gene: 5. CDR1 and CDR2 (germline): SGHRS, YFSETQ. The CDR3 loop is CASSLDGGRIEQFF. In DNA form, the CDR3 reads TGCGCCAGCAGCTTGGATGGCGGGAGGATTGAGCAGTTCTTC.

A few counts support this clonotype. V usage is TRBV29-1 and J usage is TRBJ2-3; TRBD2 matches at 7 bases. Germline V gene lookup returns CDR1 SQVTM and CDR2 ANQGSEA. CDR3 length: 15 amino acids. J lost 5 bases, V lost 3 bases, and 11 bases had no gene match. Here the CDR3 reads CSVDFLADGGDTQYF. CDR3 DNA sequence: TGCAGCGTTGATTTTCTAGCGGATGGCGGAGATACGCAGTATTTT.

This clonotype was seen ten or more times. The V and J genes are TRBV28 and TRBJ2-5; 10 positions match TRBD2. The ends lost 3 bases at V and 2 bases at J; junction bases unmatched: 3. The CDR3 contains 15 residues. CDR1 and CDR2 (germline): MDHEN, SYDVKM. In DNA, the CDR3 is TGTGCCAGCAGTTTCCGGACTAGCGGTCAAGAGACCCAGTACTTC. It yields the protein CASSFRTSGQETQYF.

The chain recombines TRBV15 with TRBJ2-7; possibly TRBD1 for D (5 bases). This CDR3 is built from 15 residues. Germline lookup yields CDR1 LNHNV and CDR2 YYDKDF (reference sequence). The germline V and J ends were trimmed by 2 bases and 3 bases, with 14 bases remaining between them. Here the CDR3 reads CATSRTRVPLYEQYF. The CDR3 DNA sequence: TGTGCCACCAGCAGAACCAGGGTCCCCCTCTACGAGCAGTACTTC.

The chain combines TRBV15 with TRBJ2-3; 9 bases are shared with TRBD2. Trimming cost V 8 bases and J 2 bases; bases outside gene matches: 8. Germline CDR1 and CDR2: LNHNV and YYDKDF (reference sequence). The CDR3 runs 15 residues. CDR3 residues: CATRGAGGPTDTQYF. CDR3 DNA sequence: TGTGCCACCCGGGGGGCGGGAGGGCCCACAGATACGCAGTATTTT.

The J gene is TRBJ2-1, the V gene TRBV20-1, with D possibly TRBD2 on 7 matching bases. V dropped 6 bases and J dropped 3 bases, with 18 bases sitting between them. There are 15 residues in the CDR3. CDR1 is DFQATT, CDR2 SNEGSKA, per germline (reference sequence). This CDR3 reads CSANPGGPVYNEQFF. CDR3 sequence (DNA): TGCAGTGCGAACCCCGGGGGGCCAGTCTACAATGAGCAGTTCTTC.

The chain uses TRBV10-3 and TRBJ2-1; D is unclear. V was pared by 8 bases and J by 7 bases, with 9 bases between. Germline V lookup: CDR1 ENHRY, CDR2 SYGVKD. CDR3 length: 11 residues. The CDR3 spells CAIAFMNEQFF. The CDR3 DNA reads TGTGCCATCGCCTTTATGAATGAGCAGTTCTTC.